Included here is one T cell receptor beta chain sequence, with context. In the authors' workflow: How many nucleated cells were present was estimated from reference gene primer amplification. TCRdb's copy holds only in-frame clones and misses some; the assay was immunoSEQ multiplex PCR. The DNA was the basis for D and trimming; V, J and clone size are from that table. The data show about 83,000 clones, about three quarters seen once. Deletions cut 0 bases from V and 12 bases from J, with 8 bases between. CDR3 length equals 11 residues. Germline lookup yields CDR1 SGDLS and CDR2 YYNGEE. This record comes from a study of blood T cell repertoires in COVID-19. Study in general: From the United States, Italy and Spain came samples of acute and convalescent COVID-19. Nucleic acid was either cDNA or gDNA, and it came from T cells, B-cell-depleted T cells, or PBMCs.

The chain uses TRBV9 and TRBJ2-3, with D possibly being TRBD2 (6 bases). The sequencing input was peripheral blood. This sequence originates from an elderly woman with active or convalescent COVID-19. The CDR3 DNA reads as TGTGCCAGCAGCGTAGGGACTATCCAGTATTTT. It is translated as CASSVGTIQYF.